This T cell receptor beta chain was found in a study of blood T cell repertoires in COVID-19 (dated by TCRdb to 2018 to 2021). Regarding the research as a whole: Samples covering the acute and convalescent phases of COVID-19 were provided by collaborators in the United States, Italy and Spain. The material from the prospective study consisted of cDNA or gDNA derived from T cells, B-cell-depleted T cells, or PBMCs. The dataset comprised deeply sampled blood TCRbeta repertoires from subjects exposed to, actively infected with, or recovered from COVID-19. The repertoires were released in a freely available public database meant as a resource for research on the immune response to SARS-CoV-2. The samples were drawn from the first 160 participants of the ongoing ImmuneRACE study and from 1,254 subjects provided by 6 global collaborators. The sample metadata nearly always contained a de-identified subject ID, COVID-19 status, age in years and sex. Where available, HLA class I and class II types were obtained from metadata supplied by the sample provider rather than from assay-based typing.

Between the V and J ends, shortened by 5 bases and 7 bases respectively, the junction contains 17 bases. The germline V gene specifies SGHTA as CDR1 and FQGNSA as CDR2. The CDR3, cysteine through phenylalanine, is 15 amino acids long. The DNA shown is the 45-base CDR3, in frame from base 1. TCRbeta CDR3 regions were amplified from genomic DNA using the immunoSEQ Assay, a bias-controlled multiplex PCR. Per the source publication's procedure: The number of nucleated cells in each sample was estimated from the amplification of reference gene primers within the assay. Sequence reads were collapsed and filtered to measure the absolute abundance of every unique TCRbeta CDR3 rearrangement. For each sample, productive Simpson clonality was calculated as the square root of Simpson's diversity index across productive rearrangements. What TCRdb holds here is the immuneACCESS table cut down to in-frame rearrangements. Part of the clones is not present; checked against another copy, under half of the missing clones reflect an unresolved V gene, and the others are unexplained. D and trimming were read from the DNA, whereas the V and J calls and clone size are those reported in that table. This sample comprises approximately 270,000 clones, roughly 89% of them detected only once. The leading ten clones occupy approximately 1.8% of the sample.

This clone showed up just once. Its antigen remains unidentified. The input lacks base qualities; no much larger clone sits a single base away. Participants in the prospective study were enrolled through a virtual design, were aged roughly 18 to 90 years, and lived in 24 United States geographic areas. In the prospective study, cohorts were assigned on the basis of participant-reported clinical history obtained from a screening survey and a study questionnaire. Recovered participants in ImmuneRACE Cohort 3 were defined by two consecutive negative NP/OP PCR tests, clearance by a healthcare professional, or resolution of symptoms. In the prospective study, mobile phlebotomists collected whole blood, serum and a nasopharyngeal or oropharyngeal swab from each participant. Participants in the prospective study had the option to provide additional blood draws and questionnaires over a 2-month period. Before DNA extraction, blood samples from the prospective study were shipped at room temperature or frozen.

Broad study findings and their caveats: The amount of clinical and demographic metadata varied by source and participant and was provided uncurated.

This chain is built from TRBV7-2 and TRBJ1-4; no confident D gene assignment can be made. This sequence was found in a woman in her fifties or sixties who had recovered from COVID-19. Material for sequencing was PBMCs or T cells enriched from blood (not recorded which). The bases read TGTGCCAGCAGCCTCATGGGCAGCGGGGTTGAAAAACTGTTTTTT. Translation gives CASSLMGSGVEKLFF.